Listed below are T cell receptor beta chains from one sample, sequenced in a study of T cells expressing NK-cell markers. TCRdb reanalyzed the 5' RACE reads and collapses them to one entry per CDR3 protein, without DNA. The sample has roughly 150,000 distinct CDR3 sequences; the top ten hold about a fifth. The source material was blood T cells: a sorted CD56 or NKG2C T cell subset, CD4+ or CD8+ T cells, or bulk PBMC T cells (not recorded which). All receptors come from a woman between 18 and 70 years old in good health. The CDR3 runs from the conserved cysteine through the conserved F or W.

j_gene	v_gene	CDR3aa
TRBJ1-5	TRBV7-6	CASSLGPPGAGSQPQHF
TRBJ1-5	TRBV12-3/TRBV12-4	CASSLGGVASQPQHF
TRBJ2-3	TRBV7-2	CASSSRGGVGDTQYF
TRBJ2-5	TRBV7-2	CAVQWAWQETQYF
TRBJ2-7	TRBV7-9	CASSPPSQGEQYF
TRBJ2-5	TRBV3-1	CASSPPRADQGTQYF
TRBJ1-1	TRBV12-3/TRBV12-4	CASSPQATEAFF
TRBJ2-1	TRBV20-1	CSARPVYNEQFF
TRBJ2-5	TRBV20-1	CSARRAGGDETQYF
TRBJ2-1	TRBV5-1	CASSLVRGFEQFF
TRBJ2-7	TRBV5-1	CASSFLTGSIEQYF
TRBJ2-3	TRBV6-1	CASSEFRAPSTDTQYF
TRBJ2-6	TRBV2	CASSIGANSGANVLTF
TRBJ1-5	TRBV6-1	CASSDHQTGNQPQHF
TRBJ1-5	TRBV28	CASRDRVNQPQHF
TRBJ2-5	TRBV7-2	CASRRLAGGRETQYF
TRBJ2-1	TRBV5-4	CASSSAWEKNEQFF
TRBJ2-7	TRBV30	CAWSVPREGAYEQYF
TRBJ1-2	TRBV20-1	CSVRSELYGYTF
TRBJ2-7	TRBV2	CASSPISGSAYEQYF
TRBJ2-2	TRBV20-1	CSAQTGRNGELFF
TRBJ2-7	TRBV5-1	CASSLAAQVYEQYF
TRBJ1-6	TRBV7-6	CASRPEGVNNSPLHF
TRBJ1-2	TRBV5-1	CASSYEQGTLNYGYTF
TRBJ2-3	TRBV5-1	CASSLRTGYTDTQYF
TRBJ2-1	TRBV20-1	CSASTGTGRSSSYNEQFF
TRBJ2-1	TRBV7-2	CASSLSYEQFF
TRBJ2-2	TRBV9	CASSRTSGVDTGELFF
TRBJ1-2	TRBV12-3/TRBV12-4	CASSLAEGRGRYTF
TRBJ2-3	TRBV7-3	CASSLGPSSSTDTQYF
TRBJ2-1	TRBV5-1	CASSSNSGFGNEQFF
TRBJ2-5	TRBV6-1	CASGRLAGKETQYF
TRBJ2-2	TRBV9	CASSNPGLGHTGELFF
TRBJ2-7	TRBV12-3/TRBV12-4	CASSLPGLAGYEQYF
TRBJ2-3	TRBV5-1	CASSLDGQGGTQYF
TRBJ1-5	TRBV2	CASSEGATGQPQHF
TRBJ1-6	TRBV7-9	CASSTHRGRNSPLHF
TRBJ2-1	TRBV10-3	CAISGPFRDNEQFF
TRBJ1-1	TRBV7-9	CASSSRGQGSMNTEAFF
TRBJ1-2	TRBV6-1	CAGGGGLGYTF
TRBJ1-1	TRBV6-1	CASRNRDRGRGAFF
TRBJ1-2	TRBV6-2/TRBV6-3	CASSSGLLPPFGYTF
TRBJ2-3	TRBV12-3/TRBV12-4	CASSSRENTDTQYF
TRBJ1-2	TRBV6-5	CASSYSTSVYGYTF
TRBJ2-7	TRBV20-1	CSASRGVDSYEQYF